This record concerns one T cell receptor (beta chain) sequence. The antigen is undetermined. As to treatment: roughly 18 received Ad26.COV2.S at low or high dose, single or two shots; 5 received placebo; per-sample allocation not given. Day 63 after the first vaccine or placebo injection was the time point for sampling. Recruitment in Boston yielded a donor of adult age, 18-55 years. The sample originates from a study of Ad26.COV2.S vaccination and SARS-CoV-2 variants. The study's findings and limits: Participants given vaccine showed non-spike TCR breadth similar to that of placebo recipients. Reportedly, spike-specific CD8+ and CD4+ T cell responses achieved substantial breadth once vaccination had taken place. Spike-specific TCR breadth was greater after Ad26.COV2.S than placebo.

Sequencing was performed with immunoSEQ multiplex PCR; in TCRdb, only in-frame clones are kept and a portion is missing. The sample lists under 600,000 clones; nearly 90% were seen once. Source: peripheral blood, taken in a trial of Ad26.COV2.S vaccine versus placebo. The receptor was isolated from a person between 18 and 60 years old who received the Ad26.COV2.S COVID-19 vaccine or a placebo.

This CDR3 is CASRLIDRGSNSPLHF. DNA for the CDR3: TGTGCCAGCAGACTCATCGACAGGGGTAGTAATTCACCCCTCCACTTT. This sequence joins TRBV6-6 and TRBJ1-6, with 8 bases aligning to TRBD1. The CDR3 consists of 16 residues. Germline trimming cut 6 bases from V and 6 bases from J; bases unmatched to any gene: 10. Per germline, CDR1 MNHNY and CDR2 SVGAGI (reference sequence).